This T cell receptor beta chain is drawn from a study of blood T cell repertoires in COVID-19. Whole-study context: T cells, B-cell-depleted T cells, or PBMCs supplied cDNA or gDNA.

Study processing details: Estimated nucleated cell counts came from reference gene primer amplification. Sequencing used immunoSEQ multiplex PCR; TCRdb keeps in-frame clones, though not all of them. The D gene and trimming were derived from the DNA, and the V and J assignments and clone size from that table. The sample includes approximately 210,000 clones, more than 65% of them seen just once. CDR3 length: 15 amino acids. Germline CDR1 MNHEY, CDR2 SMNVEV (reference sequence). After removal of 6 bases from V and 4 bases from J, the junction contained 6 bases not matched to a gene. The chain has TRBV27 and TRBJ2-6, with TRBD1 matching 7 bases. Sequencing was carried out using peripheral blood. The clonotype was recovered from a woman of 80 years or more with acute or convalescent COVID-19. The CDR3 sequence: CASRGQSLGANVLTF. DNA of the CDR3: TGTGCCAGCAGGGGACAGTCCTTGGGGGCCAACGTCCTGACTTTC.